The 18 T cell receptor beta chains given below trace back to one sample, sequenced in a study of glioma-infiltrating T cells. The iRepertoire nested amplicon-rescue multiplex PCR amplified TCR alpha and beta CDR3s from RNA. TCRdb reanalysed the multiplex PCR reads using MiXCR and keeps one entry per CDR3 protein. The sample has about 89,000 distinct CDR3 sequences, approximately 22% seen once. Material for sequencing was glioma tissue, nonneoplastic brain tissue, or PBMCs (not recorded which). The origin of the receptors is a human donor with low-grade glioma or glioblastoma, undergoing nonglioma brain surgery, or in good health (not recorded which).

This clonotype was detected ten times or more. The chain's CDR3 is CASSSSMGRIYGYTF. The CDR3 DNA reads TGTGCCAGCAGCTCCAGCATGGGCCGAATCTATGGCTACACCTTC. The rearrangement joins TRBV7-9 to TRBJ1-2; D not resolved. The V and J ends lost 4 bases and 4 bases respectively, with 16 bases between them. The CDR3 runs 15 residues. The germline gives CDR1 SEHNR, CDR2 FQNEAQ (reference sequence).

There are many counts of this clonotype. V and J are TRBV29-1 and TRBJ1-5; D is unresolved. V gave up 0 bases and J gave up 1 base, with 4 bases separating them. The CDR3 runs 13 residues. CDR1 SQVTM and CDR2 ANQGSEA come from the germline V gene. CDR3 loop: CSVEEGSNQPQHF. CDR3 in DNA: TGCAGCGTTGAAGAGGGCAGCAATCAGCCCCAGCATTTT.

This clonotype has a count of ten or more. The genes are TRBV14 and TRBJ2-5; D gene unclear. CDR1 is SGHDN and CDR2 is FVKESK in the germline V gene. The CDR3 runs to 12 residues. V was clipped by 0 bases and J by 7 bases, with 6 bases between them. The DNA for the CDR3 is TGTGCCAGCAGCCAAGATATTCGGACCCAGTACTTC. Protein product: CASSQDIRTQYF.

This clonotype has only a few counts. The rearrangement links TRBV29-1 to TRBJ2-7, with no clear D. The CDR3 loop spans 14 amino acids. Germline values: CDR1 SQVTM, CDR2 ANQGSEA. Trimming removed 5 bases from V and 0 bases from J, with 14 bases in between. The CDR3 nucleotides read TGCAGCGTTCTATCACTATCGAGCTCCTACGAGCAGTACTTC. Amino acid sequence: CSVLSLSSSYEQYF.

This clonotype came up a few times. The chain has TRBV9 and TRBJ2-5; 8 nucleotides line up with TRBD1. Trimming removed 6 bases from V and 5 bases from J; junction bases left unmatched: 9. The CDR3 covers 14 residues. CDR1 and CDR2 from the germline V gene are SGDLS and YYNGEE. CDR3 coding DNA: TGTGCCAGCAACTGGGACAGGTCGACGGAGACCCAGTACTTC. This sequence encodes CASNWDRSTETQYF.

The rearrangement uses TRBV7-9 and TRBJ2-5; D gene unclear. The CDR3 totals 14 residues. V lost 2 bases to trimming and J lost 5 bases, with 12 bases between them. Germline CDR1 reads SEHNR; CDR2 reads FQNEAQ (reference sequence). Here the CDR3 DNA reads TGTGCCAGCAGCTTAATTTCAGGACGGGAGACCCAGTACTTC. Protein product: CASSLISGRETQYF.

This clonotype was found many times. The V gene is TRBV2, the J gene TRBJ1-2, with D uncertain. Germline V gene lookup returns CDR1 SNHLY and CDR2 FYNNEI. The ends were cut back, 3 bases at V and 5 bases at J, with 7 bases in the middle. This CDR3 is built from 12 residues. CDR3 nucleotides: TGTGCCAGCAGTGAGTCTCTTTATGGCTACACCTTC. This gives the protein CASSESLYGYTF.

This clonotype was picked up many times. The J gene is TRBJ1-5, the V gene TRBV12-3 or TRBV12-4, with TRBD1 as a possible D gene (6 bases). V lost 6 bases, J lost 3 bases, and 15 bases lay in between. CDR3 length: 15 residues. CDR3 sequence (DNA): TGTGCCAGCAGCCAACAGACAGGTAACAATCAGCCCCAGCATTTT. Translating it yields CASSQQTGNNQPQHF.

This clonotype was picked up a small number of times. This chain uses TRBV20-1 with TRBJ2-2; perhaps TRBD1 as D (6 bases). In germline, CDR1 is DFQATT, CDR2 SNEGSKA (reference sequence). Trimming cost V 6 bases and J 1 base, with 21 bases left between them. This CDR3 contains 17 residues. CDR3 sequence reads: CSASKMPQGMNTGELFF. The CDR3 DNA follows: TGCAGTGCCTCAAAAATGCCACAGGGTATGAACACCGGGGAGCTGTTTTTT.

The chain employs TRBV19 and TRBJ2-1, with 11 nucleotides matching TRBD2. CDR3 length: 16 residues. Germline assignment: CDR1 LNHDA and CDR2 SQIVND (reference sequence). V dropped 3 bases and J dropped 2; count of bases not matched to a gene: 3. CDR3 sequence (DNA): TGTGCCAGTAGTATTTCTAGCGGGGGGACCTACAATGAGCAGTTCTTC. Encoded protein: CASSISSGGTYNEQFF.

The rearrangement uses TRBV4-2 and TRBJ2-3; D possibly uses TRBD1 or TRBD2 (5 bases each). The CDR3 is 17 amino acids. The germline V gene has CDR1 LGHNA and CDR2 YNFKEQ. The ends were cut back, 5 bases at V and 13 bases at J, with 31 bases in the middle. The CDR3 region has the DNA TGTGCCAGCAGCAAATCCCGGGACCGGGTTAGCACAGATAAGAAGTATTTT. This encodes CASSKSRDRVSTDKKYF.

This chain uses TRBV29-1 with TRBJ1-1; no clear D gene. CDR3 length equals 16 residues. Per germline, CDR1 SQVTM and CDR2 ANQGSEA. The V end lost 7 bases, the J end lost 1 base, and 22 bases lay between the germline ends. The CDR3 loop reads CSGNTIRHTRNTEAFF. The DNA for the CDR3 is TGCAGCGGGAACACTATTCGACACACAAGGAACACTGAAGCTTTCTTT.

This clonotype occurred many times. The chain uses TRBV20-1 and TRBJ1-3, with 10 bases lining up with TRBD1. The junction had 5 bases not matched to a gene; V was cut back by 6 bases and J by 0 bases. Per the germline V gene, CDR1 is DFQATT and CDR2 is SNEGSKA (reference sequence). The CDR3 spans 15 residues. The CDR3 reads CSAGRTGGSGNTIYF. The CDR3 region has the DNA TGCAGTGCAGGCCGGACAGGGGGCTCTGGAAACACCATATATTTT.

This clonotype was observed at least ten times. J is TRBJ1-2 and V is TRBV18; 7 bases are a match to TRBD1. V shed 4 bases, J shed 6 bases, and the junction held 8 bases outside the gene matches. The CDR3 covers 14 residues. Germline V gene sequence: CDR1 KGHSH, CDR2 LQKENI. The CDR3 DNA follows: TGTGCCAGCTCACACCCCGGGACAGAAAATGGCTACACCTTC. This codes for CASSHPGTENGYTF.

This clonotype occurred a few times. The chain links TRBV29-1 to TRBJ2-7; 8 bases agree with TRBD1. CDR3 length: 14 amino acids. J lost 6 bases, V lost 8 bases, and 15 bases had no gene match. Germline values: CDR1 SQVTM, CDR2 ANQGSEA. CDR3 sequence: CSTRSPGQVAEQYF. The CDR3, as DNA: TGCAGCACCCGCTCGCCGGGACAGGTAGCCGAGCAGTACTTC.

As for this clonotype: With a much larger clone just one base away, this may be a read error. This rearrangement joins TRBV10-1 to TRBJ1-2; 8 bases map to TRBD1. The CDR3 is 14 amino acids. J lost 6 bases, V lost 6 bases, and 9 bases had no gene match. The germline CDR1 and CDR2 sequences are WNHNN and SYGVQD (reference sequence). The CDR3 protein is CASSELDRGNGYTF. CDR3 DNA sequence: TGCGCCAGCAGCGAGCTCGACAGGGGTAATGGCTACACCTTC.

This clonotype was counted ten times or more. The chain has TRBV3-1 and TRBJ2-7, with 8 bases fitting TRBD1. Trimming cost V 0 bases and J 0 bases; bases outside gene matches: 7. The CDR3 sequence is 17 residues long. The germline V gene has CDR1 LGHDT and CDR2 YNNKEL (reference sequence). The CDR3 loop is CASSQDRTRGRSYEQYF. CDR3 in DNA: TGTGCCAGCAGCCAAGATCGAACCAGGGGGCGCTCCTACGAGCAGTACTTC.

This clonotype showed up many times. The chain carries TRBV7-9 and TRBJ1-5, with D possibly TRBD1 on 6 matching bases. The V end was cut by 1 base, the J end by 4 bases, with 14 bases between. CDR1 and CDR2 (germline): SEHNR, FQNEAQ (reference sequence). The CDR3 length is 16 residues. The CDR3 loop is CASSLGAGERNQPQHF. In DNA form, the CDR3 reads TGTGCCAGCAGCTTAGGGGCAGGGGAACGGAATCAGCCCCAGCATTTT.